The 19 T cell receptor beta chains listed next were all sequenced from one sample in a study of CD8 T cells in ankylosing spondylitis. From the 5' RACE reads, TCRdb called clonotypes with MiXCR, one entry per CDR3 protein. The table includes some 200,000 distinct CDR3 sequences, 25% to 30% detected once. The sequenced material came from blood, either unsorted or a sorted T cell fraction (not recorded which). All receptors derive from a male donor with ankylosing spondylitis or in good health (not recorded which).

This chain joins TRBV10-3 and TRBJ1-2; D not certain. This CDR3 comprises 15 residues. Germline V gene lookup returns CDR1 ENHRY and CDR2 SYGVKD. The V end lost 0 bases, the J end lost 6 bases, and 14 bases lay between the germline ends. The CDR3 protein is CAISESKLASHGYTF. The DNA for the CDR3 is TGTGCCATCAGTGAGTCGAAGTTGGCATCGCATGGCTACACCTTC.

This clonotype was observed many times. V usage is TRBV7-9 and J usage is TRBJ2-2; possible D gene TRBD1, 5 bases. Trimming took off 5 bases at V and 1 base at J, with 11 bases between the two ends. Per the germline V gene, CDR1 is SEHNR and CDR2 is FQNEAQ (reference sequence). CDR3 length equals 15 residues. This CDR3 is CASSVRALNTGELFF. The CDR3 DNA is TGTGCCAGCAGCGTCAGGGCATTGAACACCGGGGAGCTGTTTTTT.

J is TRBJ2-1 and V is TRBV12-3 or TRBV12-4; 8 positions match TRBD2. CDR3 size: 14 residues. J lost 10 bases, V lost 3 bases, and 8 bases had no gene match. CDR3 in DNA: TGTGCCAGCAGTTTCACGGGAGGGCTGGGGGAGCAGTTCTTC. It encodes CASSFTGGLGEQFF.

This clonotype was detected ten times or more. V gene TRBV10-3 combines with J gene TRBJ2-7; D is unclear. In germline, CDR1 is ENHRY, CDR2 SYGVKD. The CDR3 extends over 14 amino acids. V dropped 0 bases and J dropped 0 bases, with 6 bases sitting between them. CDR3 DNA: TGTGCCATCAGTGAGTCTCAGGCCTCCTACGAGCAGTACTTC. Translating it yields CAISESQASYEQYF.

The chain has TRBV7-2 and TRBJ2-5; the D is unclear. The V and J ends lost 3 bases and 6 bases respectively, with 2 bases between them. CDR1 SGHTA and CDR2 FQGNSA come from the germline V gene. The CDR3 has 10 amino acids. CDR3 in DNA: TGTGCCAGCAGCTTTAAGACCCAGTACTTC. Translated: CASSFKTQYF.

This clonotype was recorded at least ten times. The chain carries TRBV7-9 and TRBJ2-3, with no clear D. CDR3 length: 13 amino acids. The V end lost 5 bases, the J end lost 0 bases, and 6 bases lay between the germline ends. Germline V gene data show CDR1 as SEHNR and CDR2 as FQNEAQ (reference sequence). This chain's CDR3 is CASSQASTDTQYF. The CDR3 DNA reads TGTGCCAGCAGCCAAGCTAGCACAGATACGCAGTATTTT.

This clonotype was recorded many times. This chain uses TRBV5-1 with TRBJ1-1; D unresolved. Trimming shortened V by 4 bases and J by 1 base, and 8 bases separated the two germline ends. Germline lookup yields CDR1 SGHRS and CDR2 YFSETQ. The CDR3 length is 13 residues. The CDR3 is CASSGSQNTEAFF. CDR3 nucleotides: TGCGCCAGCAGCGGGAGCCAGAACACTGAAGCTTTCTTT.

This clonotype was detected ten times or more. V is TRBV20-1 and J is TRBJ1-5, with unresolved D. Germline V lookup: CDR1 DFQATT, CDR2 SNEGSKA (reference sequence). There are 14 residues in the CDR3. V was clipped by 2 bases and J by 1 base, with 9 bases between them. This CDR3 is CSARHGGSNQPQHF. The CDR3, as DNA: TGCAGTGCTAGACATGGAGGAAGCAATCAGCCCCAGCATTTT.

This clonotype was seen at least ten times. The chain links TRBV20-1 to TRBJ2-2, with 7 bases fitting TRBD2. CDR1 and CDR2 from the germline V gene are DFQATT and SNEGSKA (reference sequence). V trimming: 1 base; J trimming: 2 bases; junction bases outside the gene matches: 13. This CDR3 comprises 18 residues. CDR3 coding DNA: TGCAGTGCTAGAGCATCGGGGGGAAGGCGGATAAACACCGGGGAGCTGTTTTTT. Protein product: CSARASGGRRINTGELFF.

This clonotype was detected many times. The CDR3 DNA is TGTGCCAGCAGTTTAGCAGGAAGCCTCTCTGGAAACACCATATATTTT. Amino acids: CASSLAGSLSGNTIYF. The rearrangement uses TRBV12-3 or TRBV12-4 and TRBJ1-3; D call uncertain. V gave up 0 bases and J gave up 0 bases, with 9 bases separating them. The CDR3 has 16 amino acids.

The gene calls are TRBV6-2 or TRBV6-3 and TRBJ2-6; D gene uncertain. The CDR3 has 16 residues. From germline, CDR1 is MNHEY and CDR2 SVGEGT. Between the trimmed V and J ends, which lost 4 bases and 0 bases, there was a span of 10 bases. This CDR3 is CASSSARASGANVLTF. The DNA for the CDR3 is TGTGCCAGCAGTTCCGCCCGGGCCTCTGGGGCCAACGTCCTGACTTTC.

The rearrangement joins TRBV29-1 to TRBJ2-2, with TRBD1 as a possible D gene (6 bases). The CDR3 sequence is 15 residues long. V dropped 7 bases and J dropped 0 bases, with 15 bases sitting between them. Germline CDR1 reads SQVTM; CDR2 reads ANQGSEA. CDR3 coding DNA: TGCAGCGCGGACAGCAAGAACGCGAACACCGGGGAGCTGTTTTTT. Residues: CSADSKNANTGELFF.

This clonotype was picked up many times. In DNA form, the CDR3 reads TGCGCCAGCAGCCAGGGACAGGAAGGCGGAAACACCATATATTTT. Translated: CASSQGQEGGNTIYF. The chain uses TRBV5-1 and TRBJ1-3; 8 bases match TRBD1. There are 15 residues in the CDR3. Germline CDR1 and CDR2: SGHRS and YFSETQ. V was pared by 4 bases and J by 4 bases, with 7 bases of the junction left unmatched.

The gene calls are TRBV6-1 and TRBJ2-1; 9 bases line up with TRBD1. CDR3 length: 16 residues. Germline-derived CDR1 and CDR2 are MNHNS and SASEGT. J lost 1 base, V lost 6 bases, and 7 bases had no gene match. The CDR3 is CASRPSGTGSYNEQFF. In DNA, the CDR3 is TGTGCCAGCAGACCCTCCGGGACAGGGTCCTACAATGAGCAGTTCTTC.

This clonotype came up many times. The gene calls are TRBV7-9 and TRBJ2-1; 13 bases are shared with TRBD2. Germline CDR1 reads SEHNR; CDR2 reads FQNEAQ (reference sequence). This CDR3 comprises 15 residues. V was clipped by 5 bases and J by 8 bases; unmatched bases: 6. CDR3 sequence (DNA): TGTGCCAGCAGCCCTGGACTAGCGGGAGTCGATGAGCAGTTCTTC. Its translation: CASSPGLAGVDEQFF.

This clonotype was detected only once. The J gene is TRBJ2-1, the V gene TRBV6-1; either TRBD1 or TRBD2 may supply D (5 bases each). Trimming cost V 6 bases and J 7 bases, with 16 bases left between them. Germline CDR1 MNHNS, CDR2 SASEGT. The CDR3 sequence is 14 residues long. The CDR3, as DNA: TGTGCCAGCAGCTGGGACCCACCTGGGAATGAGCAGTTCTTC. It encodes CASSWDPPGNEQFF.

This clonotype was observed at least ten times. This chain uses TRBV5-1 with TRBJ2-3; the match to TRBD2 covers 10 bases. The CDR3 length is 17 residues. V was clipped by 0 bases and J by 6 bases; unmatched bases: 10. CDR1 is SGHRS and CDR2 is YFSETQ in the germline V gene. CDR3 sequence (DNA): TGCGCCAGCAGCTTGGCCCTACTAGCGGGGCCGCTTGATACGCAGTATTTT. Protein sequence: CASSLALLAGPLDTQYF.

This clonotype was counted at least ten times. The gene calls are TRBV4-2 and TRBJ1-1; 12 bases map to TRBD1. V gave up 0 bases and J gave up 1 base; unmatched junction bases: 3. Germline V gene sequence: CDR1 LGHNA, CDR2 YNFKEQ. The CDR3 sequence is 17 residues long. CDR3 bases: TGTGCCAGCAGCCAAGAGGGGACAGGGGGCAAGAACACTGAAGCTTTCTTT. This codes for CASSQEGTGGKNTEAFF.

There are many counts of this clonotype. This chain connects TRBV5-1 to TRBJ2-1; the D is unclear. The CDR3 extends over 14 amino acids. CDR1 SGHRS and CDR2 YFSETQ come from the germline V gene. V gave up 1 base and J gave up 9 bases, with 14 bases separating them. The CDR3 DNA follows: TGCGCCAGCAGCTTGCAGAGTGCCGTTCTTGAGCAGTTCTTC. Encoded protein: CASSLQSAVLEQFF.